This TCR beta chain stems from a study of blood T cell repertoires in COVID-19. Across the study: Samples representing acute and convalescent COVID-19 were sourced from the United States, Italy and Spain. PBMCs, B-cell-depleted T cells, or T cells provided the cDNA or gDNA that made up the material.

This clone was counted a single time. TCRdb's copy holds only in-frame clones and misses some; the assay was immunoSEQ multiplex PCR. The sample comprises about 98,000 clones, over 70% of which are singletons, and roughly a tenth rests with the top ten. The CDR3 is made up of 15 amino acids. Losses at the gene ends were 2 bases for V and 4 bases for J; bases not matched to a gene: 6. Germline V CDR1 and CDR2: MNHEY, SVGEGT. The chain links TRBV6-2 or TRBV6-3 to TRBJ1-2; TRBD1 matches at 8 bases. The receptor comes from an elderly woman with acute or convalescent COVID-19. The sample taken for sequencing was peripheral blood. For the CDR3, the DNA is TGTGCCAGCAGTTACACGACAGGGGCGCCCTATGGCTACACCTTC. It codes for CASSYTTGAPYGYTF.